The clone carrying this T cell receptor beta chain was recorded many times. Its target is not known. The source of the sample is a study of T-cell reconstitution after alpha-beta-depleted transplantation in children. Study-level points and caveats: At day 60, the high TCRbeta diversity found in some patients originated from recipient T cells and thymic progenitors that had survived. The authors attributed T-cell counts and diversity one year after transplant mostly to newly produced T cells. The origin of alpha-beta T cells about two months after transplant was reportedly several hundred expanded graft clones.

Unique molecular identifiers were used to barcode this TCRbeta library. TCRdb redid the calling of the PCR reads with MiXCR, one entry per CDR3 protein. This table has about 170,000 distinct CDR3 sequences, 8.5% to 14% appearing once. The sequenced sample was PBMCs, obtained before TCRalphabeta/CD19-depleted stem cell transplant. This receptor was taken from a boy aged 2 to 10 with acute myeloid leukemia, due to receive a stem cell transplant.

The CDR3 nucleotides read TGTGCCAGCAGTGCCGCACAGGGCCCTAATGAAAAACTGTTTTTT. It is translated as CASSAAQGPNEKLFF. The J gene is TRBJ1-4, the V gene TRBV2; D possibly corresponds to TRBD1 (6 bases). The CDR3 sequence is 15 residues long. V was clipped by 4 bases and J by 3 bases, with 12 bases between them. Germline V gives CDR1 SNHLY, CDR2 FYNNEI.